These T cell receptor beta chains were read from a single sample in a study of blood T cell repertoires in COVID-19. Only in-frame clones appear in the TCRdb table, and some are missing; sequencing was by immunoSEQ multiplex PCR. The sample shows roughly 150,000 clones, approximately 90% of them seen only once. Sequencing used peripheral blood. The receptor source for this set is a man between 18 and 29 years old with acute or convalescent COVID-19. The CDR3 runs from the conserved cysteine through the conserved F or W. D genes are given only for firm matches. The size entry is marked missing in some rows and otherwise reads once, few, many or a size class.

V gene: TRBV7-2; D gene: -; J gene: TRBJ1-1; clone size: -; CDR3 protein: CASSPAGVLGEAFF; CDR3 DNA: TGTGCCAGCAGCCCGGCCGGGGTTTTGGGTGAAGCTTTCTTT
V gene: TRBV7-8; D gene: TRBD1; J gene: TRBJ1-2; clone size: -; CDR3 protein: CASSLRDRGRDGYTF; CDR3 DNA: TGTGCCAGCAGCCTCCGGGACAGGGGGAGGGATGGCTACACCTTC
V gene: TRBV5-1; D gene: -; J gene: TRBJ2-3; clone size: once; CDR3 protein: CASSSRERTDTQYF; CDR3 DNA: TGCGCCAGCAGCTCCCGGGAGAGGACAGATACGCAGTATTTT
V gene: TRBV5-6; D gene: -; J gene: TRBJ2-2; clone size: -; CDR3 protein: CASSLVGRGSTGELFF; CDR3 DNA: TGTGCCAGCAGCTTGGTGGGTCGAGGCTCGACCGGGGAGCTGTTTTTT
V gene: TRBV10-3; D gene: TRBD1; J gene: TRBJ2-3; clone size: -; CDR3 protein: CAISDLGTGTDTQYF; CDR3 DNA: TGTGCCATCAGTGATTTAGGGACAGGCACAGATACGCAGTATTTT
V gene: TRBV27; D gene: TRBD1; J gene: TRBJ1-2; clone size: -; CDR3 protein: CASSLSGQGAHDYGYTF; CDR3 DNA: TGTGCCAGCAGTTTATCGGGACAGGGGGCGCATGACTATGGCTACACCTTC
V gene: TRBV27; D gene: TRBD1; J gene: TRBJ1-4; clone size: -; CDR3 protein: CASGSLLGGRGEKLFF; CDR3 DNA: TGTGCCAGCGGATCTCTACTAGGGGGCCGGGGGGAAAAACTGTTTTTT
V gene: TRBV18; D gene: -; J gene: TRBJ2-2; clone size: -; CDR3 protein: CASSPPSPGGTGELFF; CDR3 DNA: TGTGCCAGCTCACCACCGTCCCCTGGAGGCACCGGGGAGCTGTTTTTT
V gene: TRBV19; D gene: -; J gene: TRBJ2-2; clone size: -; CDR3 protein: CASLESGQLTNTGELFF; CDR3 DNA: TGTGCCAGCCTCGAGTCGGGACAACTTACGAACACCGGGGAGCTGTTTTTT
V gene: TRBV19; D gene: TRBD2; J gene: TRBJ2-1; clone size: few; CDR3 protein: CASSIGLAGGDEQFF; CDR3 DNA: TGTGCCAGTAGTATCGGACTAGCGGGAGGGGATGAGCAGTTCTTC
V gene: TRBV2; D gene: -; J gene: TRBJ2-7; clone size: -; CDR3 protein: CASIPRLAETYEQYF; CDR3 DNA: TGTGCCAGCATACCGCGCCTAGCCGAAACCTACGAGCAGTACTTC
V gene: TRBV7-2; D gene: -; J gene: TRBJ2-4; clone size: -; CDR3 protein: CASSEALPGLFVKNIQYF; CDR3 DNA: TGTGCCAGCAGCGAAGCTTTGCCTGGACTTTTCGTCAAAAACATTCAGTACTTC
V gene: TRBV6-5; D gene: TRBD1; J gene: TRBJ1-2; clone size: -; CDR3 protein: CASRAGTGANYGYTF; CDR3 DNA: TGTGCCAGCAGGGCCGGGACAGGGGCTAACTATGGCTACACCTTC
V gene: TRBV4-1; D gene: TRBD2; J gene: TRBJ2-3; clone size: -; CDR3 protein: CASSHRSSGASTDTQYF; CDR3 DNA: TGCGCCAGCAGCCACCGAAGTAGCGGGGCTAGCACAGATACGCAGTATTTT
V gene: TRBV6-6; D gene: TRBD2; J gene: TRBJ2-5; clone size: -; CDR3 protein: CASSLRAGGLETQYF; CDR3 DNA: TGTGCCAGCAGTCTGCGTGCGGGAGGGTTGGAGACCCAGTACTTC
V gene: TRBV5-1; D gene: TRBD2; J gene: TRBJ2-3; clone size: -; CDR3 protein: CASSLPSGIFNTQYF; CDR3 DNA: TGCGCCAGCAGCTTGCCTAGCGGGATTTTTAACACGCAGTATTTT
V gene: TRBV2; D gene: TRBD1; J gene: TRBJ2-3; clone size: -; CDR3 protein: CASSLDRGLRDTQYF; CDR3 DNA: TGTGCCAGCAGTCTCGACAGGGGGCTTAGAGATACGCAGTATTTT
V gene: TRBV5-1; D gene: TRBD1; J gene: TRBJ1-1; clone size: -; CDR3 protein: CASSLGQGAGTEAFF; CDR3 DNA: TGCGCCAGCAGCTTGGGACAGGGGGCGGGCACTGAAGCTTTCTTT
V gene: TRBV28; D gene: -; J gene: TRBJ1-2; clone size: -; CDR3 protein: CASSLNGVNYGYTF; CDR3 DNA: TGTGCCAGCAGTTTAAACGGGGTTAACTATGGCTACACCTTC
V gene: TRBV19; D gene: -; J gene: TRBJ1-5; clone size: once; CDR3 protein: CASSDPPTVNQPQHF; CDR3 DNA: TGTGCCAGTAGTGATCCCCCGACAGTAAATCAGCCCCAGCATTTT
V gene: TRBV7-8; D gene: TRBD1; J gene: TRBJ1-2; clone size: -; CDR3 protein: CASSLAGQGANYGYTF; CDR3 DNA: TGTGCCAGCAGCTTAGCGGGACAGGGGGCTAACTATGGCTACACCTTC
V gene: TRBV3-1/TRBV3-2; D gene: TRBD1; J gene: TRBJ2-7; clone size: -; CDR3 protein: CASSHRDRSSYEQYF; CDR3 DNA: TGTGCCAGCAGCCACCGGGACAGGAGCTCCTACGAGCAGTACTTC
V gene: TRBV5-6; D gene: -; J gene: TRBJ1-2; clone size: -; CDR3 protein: CASSSIRSGVGYTF; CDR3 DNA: TGTGCCAGCAGCAGCATACGGTCGGGGGTTGGCTACACCTTC
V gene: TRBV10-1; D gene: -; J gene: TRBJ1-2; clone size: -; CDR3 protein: CASTQDRNYGYTF; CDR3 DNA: TGCGCCAGCACCCAGGACAGAAACTATGGCTACACCTTC
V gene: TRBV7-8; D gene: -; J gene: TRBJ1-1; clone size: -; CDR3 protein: CASSPEEVVNTEAFF; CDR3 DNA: TGTGCCAGCAGCCCTGAGGAGGTTGTGAACACTGAAGCTTTCTTT
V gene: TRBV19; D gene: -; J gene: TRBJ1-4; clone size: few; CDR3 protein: CATSSGGARREKLFF; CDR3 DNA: TGTGCCACCTCTAGCGGTGGTGCCCGGAGGGAAAAACTGTTTTTT
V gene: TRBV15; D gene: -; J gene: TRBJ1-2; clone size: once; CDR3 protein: CATSRDRSGYYGYTF; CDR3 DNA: TGTGCCACCAGCAGAGATCGATCGGGATACTATGGCTACACCTTC
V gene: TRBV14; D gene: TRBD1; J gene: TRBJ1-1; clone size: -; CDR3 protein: CASSQVRWTGGKNTEAFF; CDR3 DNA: TGTGCCAGCAGCCAAGTACGTTGGACAGGGGGCAAGAACACTGAAGCTTTCTTT
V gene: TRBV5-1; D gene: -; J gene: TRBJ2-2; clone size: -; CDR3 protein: CASKGGVDTGELFF; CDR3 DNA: TGCGCCAGCAAAGGGGGAGTGGACACCGGGGAGCTGTTTTTT
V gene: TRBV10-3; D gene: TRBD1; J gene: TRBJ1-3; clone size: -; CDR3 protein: CAIGQGAGNTIYF; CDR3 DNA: TGTGCCATTGGACAGGGCGCTGGAAACACCATATATTTT
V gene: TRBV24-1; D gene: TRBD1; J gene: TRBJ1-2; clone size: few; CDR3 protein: CATSVLGKDRANYGYTF; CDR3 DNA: TGTGCCACCAGTGTCCTAGGGAAGGACAGGGCGAACTATGGCTACACCTTC
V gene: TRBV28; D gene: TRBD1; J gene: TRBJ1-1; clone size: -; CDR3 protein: CASKGAKNTEAFF; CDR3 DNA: TGTGCCAGCAAGGGGGCGAAGAACACTGAAGCTTTCTTT
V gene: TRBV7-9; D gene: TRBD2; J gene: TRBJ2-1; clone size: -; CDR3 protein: CASSWTSGGNEQFF; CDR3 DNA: TGTGCCAGCAGCTGGACTAGCGGGGGGAATGAGCAGTTCTTC
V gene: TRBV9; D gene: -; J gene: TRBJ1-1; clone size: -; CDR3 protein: CASSVTVAGEAFF; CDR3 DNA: TGTGCCAGCAGCGTTACCGTTGCGGGGGAAGCTTTCTTT
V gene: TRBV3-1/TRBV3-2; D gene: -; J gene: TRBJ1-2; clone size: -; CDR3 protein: CASSQEPGRVVGYGYTF; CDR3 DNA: TGTGCCAGCAGCCAAGAACCAGGGAGGGTGGTAGGCTATGGCTACACCTTC
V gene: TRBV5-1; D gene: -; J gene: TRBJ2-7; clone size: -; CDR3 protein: CASSPNFGEQYF; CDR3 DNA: TGCGCCAGCAGCCCCAATTTCGGGGAGCAGTACTTC
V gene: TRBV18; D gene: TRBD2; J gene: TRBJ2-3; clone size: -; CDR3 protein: CASSPGTSGRATDTQYF; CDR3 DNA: TGTGCCAGCTCACCCGGGACTAGCGGGAGGGCTACAGATACGCAGTATTTT
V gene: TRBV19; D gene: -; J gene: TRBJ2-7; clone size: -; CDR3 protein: CATTPTGQPYEQYF; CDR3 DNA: TGTGCCACCACCCCGACAGGCCAACCCTACGAGCAGTACTTC
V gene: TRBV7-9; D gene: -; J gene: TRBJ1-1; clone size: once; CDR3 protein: CASSPLSGGALMNTEAFF; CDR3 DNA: TGTGCCAGCAGCCCCCTTTCCGGGGGGGCCTTGATGAACACTGAAGCTTTCTTT
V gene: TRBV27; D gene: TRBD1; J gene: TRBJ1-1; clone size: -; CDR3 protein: CASSPRLGQGTTEAFF; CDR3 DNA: TGTGCCAGCAGTCCGCGACTAGGACAGGGGACCACTGAAGCTTTCTTT
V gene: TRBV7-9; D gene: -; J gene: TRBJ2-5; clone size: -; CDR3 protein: CASSLALGVGGETQYF; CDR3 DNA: TGTGCCAGCAGCTTAGCGCTTGGGGTAGGGGGAGAGACCCAGTACTTC
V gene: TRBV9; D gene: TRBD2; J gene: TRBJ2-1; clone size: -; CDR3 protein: CASKAGVLYNEQFF; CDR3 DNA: TGTGCCAGCAAAGCGGGAGTACTCTACAATGAGCAGTTCTTC
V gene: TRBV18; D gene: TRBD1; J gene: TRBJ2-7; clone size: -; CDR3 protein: CASSLHRGSSYEQYF; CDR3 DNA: TGTGCCAGCTCACTCCACAGGGGGAGCTCCTACGAGCAGTACTTC
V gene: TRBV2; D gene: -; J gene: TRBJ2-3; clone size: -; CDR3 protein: CASRVYSDTQYF; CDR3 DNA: TGTGCCAGCCGGGTTTACTCCGATACGCAGTATTTT
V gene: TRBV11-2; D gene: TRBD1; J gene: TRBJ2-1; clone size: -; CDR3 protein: CASSPYRGDNEQFF; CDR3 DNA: TGTGCCAGCAGCCCTTACAGGGGGGACAATGAGCAGTTCTTC